This TCR beta chain emerged from a study of CD8 T cells in ankylosing spondylitis. CDR3 length equals 14 residues. The ends lost 3 bases at V and 4 bases at J; junction bases unmatched: 4. The germline CDR1 and CDR2 sequences are ENHRY and SYGVKD. Each CDR3 protein gets one entry after TCRdb re-called the 5' RACE reads with MiXCR. In the table there are 200,000 to 300,000 distinct CDR3 sequences, under 12% of which are singletons. Sequenced material: blood, either unsorted or a sorted T cell fraction (not recorded which). This clonotype originated in a male donor with ankylosing spondylitis or in good health (not recorded which). The chain links TRBV10-3 to TRBJ1-1, with 8 bases identical to TRBD1. The CDR3 nucleotides read TGTGCCATCAGTGAACCGACAGGGGTCACTGAAGCTTTCTTT. Protein: CAISEPTGVTEAFF.